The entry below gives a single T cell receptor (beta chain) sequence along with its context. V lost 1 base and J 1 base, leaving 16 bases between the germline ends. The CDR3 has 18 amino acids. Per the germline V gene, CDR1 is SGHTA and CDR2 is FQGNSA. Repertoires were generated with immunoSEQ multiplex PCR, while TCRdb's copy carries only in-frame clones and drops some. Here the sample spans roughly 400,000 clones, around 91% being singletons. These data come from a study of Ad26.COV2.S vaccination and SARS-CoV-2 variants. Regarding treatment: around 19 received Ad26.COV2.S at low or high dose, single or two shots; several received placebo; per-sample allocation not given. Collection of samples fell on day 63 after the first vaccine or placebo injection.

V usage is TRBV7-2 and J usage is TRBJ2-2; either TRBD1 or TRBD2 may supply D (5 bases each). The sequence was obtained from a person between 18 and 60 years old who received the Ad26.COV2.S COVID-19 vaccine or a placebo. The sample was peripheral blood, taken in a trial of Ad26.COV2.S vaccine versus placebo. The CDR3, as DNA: TGTGCCAGCAGCTTAGAAGGTGTGGCAGGGAGGAACACCGGGGAGCTGTTTTTT. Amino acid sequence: CASSLEGVAGRNTGELFF.